The 8 T cell receptor beta chains given below trace back to one sample, sequenced in a study of shared clonotypes between healthy human individuals. The protocol was immunoSEQ multiplex PCR, while the TCRdb copy is restricted to in-frame clones and leaves out a portion. The sample includes roughly 2.5 million clones, 85% to 95% seen only once; the top ten take roughly 0.15%. The sample consisted of naive CD4+ T cells sorted from blood. Subset in this sample: CD45RA+ positively selected. These receptors all stem from a man aged 18 to 29 in good health.

The chain links TRBV6-5 to TRBJ2-5; D not certain. There are 13 residues in the CDR3. In germline, CDR1 is MNHEY, CDR2 SVGAGI. Trimming shortened V by 5 bases and J by 5 bases, and 12 bases separated the two germline ends. DNA of the CDR3: TGTGCCAGCAGTGCCGGCCGGGTTGAGACCCAGTACTTC. As protein: CASSAGRVETQYF.

The chain uses TRBV7-9 and TRBJ2-3; D is unresolved. In germline, CDR1 is SEHNR, CDR2 FQNEAQ (reference sequence). Trimming took off 4 bases at V and 2 bases at J, with 10 bases between the two ends. The CDR3 has 14 residues. The CDR3 bases are TGTGCCAGCAGCTACTCTGGGCTCACAGATACGCAGTATTTT. Encoded protein: CASSYSGLTDTQYF.

V usage is TRBV28 and J usage is TRBJ1-6; TRBD1 aligns across 11 bases. V dropped 6 bases and J dropped 9; count of bases not matched to a gene: 10. Germline CDR1 is MDHEN and CDR2 is SYDVKM. The CDR3 covers 16 residues. This CDR3 reads CASSRDRGWASSPLHF. The CDR3 nucleotides are TGTGCCAGCAGCCGGGACAGGGGGTGGGCTAGTTCACCCCTCCACTTT. Full variable domain (missing parts from reference TRBV28 and TRBJ1-6): DVKVTQSSRYLVKRTGEKVFLECVQDMDHENMFWYRQDPGLGLRLIYFSYDVKMKEKGDIPEGYSVSREKKERFSLILESASTNQTSMYLCASSRDRGWASSPLHFGNGTRLTVT.

The rearrangement joins TRBV7-3 to TRBJ2-7, with D tentatively TRBD1 or TRBD2 (5 bases each). This CDR3 is 13 amino acids long. CDR1 SGHTA and CDR2 FQGTGA come from the germline V gene. Trimming removed 4 bases at V and 6 bases at J, with 13 bases between. CDR3 in amino acids: CASSSGANGEQYF. The CDR3 DNA follows: TGTGCCAGCAGCTCCGGGGCAAACGGCGAGCAGTACTTC.

This rearrangement joins TRBV4-1 to TRBJ2-5; 7 nucleotides agree with TRBD2. This CDR3 region has 14 residues. Germline V gene data show CDR1 as MGHRA and CDR2 as YSYEKL. Trimming at V came to 4 bases and at J to 2 bases, leaving 4 bases not matched to a gene. The chain's CDR3 is CASSPTSTQETQYF. The CDR3 nucleotides read TGCGCCAGCAGCCCGACTAGCACGCAAGAGACCCAGTACTTC.

The rearrangement uses TRBV14 and TRBJ2-1; tentatively, D is TRBD1 (5 bases). V lost 4 bases and J lost 4, with 11 bases in between. Germline V gives CDR1 SGHDN, CDR2 FVKESK. The CDR3 has 14 amino acids. The CDR3 region is CASSPGWPYNEQFF. CDR3 coding DNA: TGTGCCAGCAGCCCAGGGTGGCCTTACAATGAGCAGTTCTTC.

The V call is TRBV11-2, the J call TRBJ2-5; either TRBD1 or TRBD2 may supply D (6 bases each). Germline loops: CDR1 SGHAT, CDR2 FQNNGV. The V gene lost 5 bases and the J gene lost 5 bases, with 18 bases spanning the gap. There are 15 residues in the CDR3. The CDR3 is CASSQRRGSGETQYF. The CDR3 DNA reads as TGTGCCAGCAGCCAGCGGAGGGGGTCAGGGGAGACCCAGTACTTC. Full variable domain (missing parts from reference TRBV11-2 and TRBJ2-5): EAGVAQSPRYKIIEKRQSVAFWCNPISGHATLYWYQQILGQGPKLLIQFQNNGVVDDSQLPKDRFSAERLKGVDSTLKIQPAKLEDSAVYLCASSQRRGSGETQYFGPGTRLLVL.

The rearrangement uses TRBV10-1 and TRBJ1-1; a weak D match, TRBD1 (6 bases). The CDR3 has 15 residues. In germline, CDR1 is WNHNN, CDR2 SYGVQD (reference sequence). The ends were cut back, 6 bases at V and 4 bases at J, with 18 bases in the middle. The CDR3: CASRTLGGRFTEAFF. CDR3 nucleotide sequence: TGCGCCAGCAGGACCCTCGGGGGGCGATTCACTGAAGCTTTCTTT.